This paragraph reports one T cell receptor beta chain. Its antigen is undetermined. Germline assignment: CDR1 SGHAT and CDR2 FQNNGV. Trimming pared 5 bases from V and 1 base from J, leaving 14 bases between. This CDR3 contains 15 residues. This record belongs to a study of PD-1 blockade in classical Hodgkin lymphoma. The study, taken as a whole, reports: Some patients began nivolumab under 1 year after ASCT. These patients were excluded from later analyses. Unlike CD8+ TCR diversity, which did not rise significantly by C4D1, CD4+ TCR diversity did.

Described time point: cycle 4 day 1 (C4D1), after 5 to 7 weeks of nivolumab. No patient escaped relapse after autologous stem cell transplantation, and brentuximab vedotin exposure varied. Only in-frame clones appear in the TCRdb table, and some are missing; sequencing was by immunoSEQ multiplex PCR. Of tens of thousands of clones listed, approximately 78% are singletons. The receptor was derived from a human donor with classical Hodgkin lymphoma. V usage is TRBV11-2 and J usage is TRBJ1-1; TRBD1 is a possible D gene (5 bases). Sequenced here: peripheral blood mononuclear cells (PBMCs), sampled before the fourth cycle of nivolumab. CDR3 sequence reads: CASSQQVWGNTEAFF. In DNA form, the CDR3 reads TGTGCCAGCAGCCAACAGGTTTGGGGGAACACTGAAGCTTTCTTT.